These 21 T cell receptor beta chains came from one sample sequenced in a study of cytomegalovirus exposure and HLA in healthy donors (dated by TCRdb to 2016 to 2017). Library creation used the immunoSEQ multiplex PCR assay. A mixture of 60 forward primers for TCR Vbeta segments and 13 reverse primers for TCR Jbeta segments was used in the multiplex PCR. This is the immuneACCESS table as TCRdb keeps it, with only in-frame sequences that have V and J called. A part of the clones is gone; compared with another copy, unresolved V genes explain less than half, and the rest is unexplained. The sample records some 120,000 clones, 70% to 80% of which are singletons. The ten largest clones take up nearly 9.5% of the sample. The sample consisted of PBMCs. These receptors all stem from a woman between 45 and 65 years old in good health and CMV-seropositive.

As to this clone: One end of the junction does not line up with germline, which may come from a read error. V is TRBV7-9 and J is TRBJ2-3, with no clear D. Germline CDR1 is SEHNR and CDR2 is FQNEAQ (reference sequence). The CDR3 has 15 residues. The CDR3 spells CSSSLLQLPTDTQYF. DNA for the CDR3: TGTTCCAGCAGCTTATTACAGCTTCCCACAGATACGCAGTATTTT.

The sample holds one count of this clone. V and J are TRBV5-1 and TRBJ2-3; no firm D call. Germline assignment: CDR1 SGHRS and CDR2 YFSETQ. The CDR3 is 12 amino acids. V lost 0 bases and J 6 bases, leaving 5 bases between the germline ends. The CDR3 is CASSLDLDTQYF. The CDR3 nucleotides read TGCGCCAGCAGCTTGGATCTCGATACGCAGTATTTT.

This chain links TRBV7-2 with TRBJ2-3; 9 bases are shared with TRBD2. The CDR3 is made up of 15 amino acids. V was clipped by 3 bases and J by 4 bases; unmatched bases: 5. The germline gives CDR1 SGHTA, CDR2 FQGNSA. The CDR3: CASSFAGGPPDTQYF. As DNA, the CDR3 is TGTGCCAGCAGCTTCGCGGGAGGGCCCCCAGATACGCAGTATTTT.

The chain combines TRBV4-3 with TRBJ1-1, with D unresolved. Per germline, CDR1 LGHNA and CDR2 YSLEER. Trimming removed 8 bases at V and 0 bases at J, with 16 bases between. The CDR3 has 15 amino acids. The chain's CDR3 is CASSSTSAVNTEAFF. DNA of the CDR3: TGCGCCAGCTCCTCCACGTCCGCAGTGAACACTGAAGCTTTCTTT.

This clone has a handful of counts. The chain recombines TRBV30 with TRBJ1-2; perhaps TRBD1 as D (6 bases). Germline V CDR1 and CDR2: GTSNPN, SVGIG (reference sequence). V lost 3 bases and J 1 base, leaving 12 bases between the germline ends. The CDR3 is 14 amino acids. The CDR3 spells CAWRQQGLNYGYTF. CDR3 nucleotides: TGTGCCTGGAGGCAACAGGGTCTTAACTATGGCTACACCTTC.

This clone was picked up a small number of times. The chain couples TRBV30 to TRBJ2-5, with D perhaps TRBD2 (7 bases). TRBJ2-7 explains the end of the DNA better; the J call may be wrong. The CDR3 loop spans 15 amino acids. The germline CDR1 and CDR2 sequences are GTSNPN and SVGIG (reference sequence). Here the CDR3 reads CAWRGGRGRGYEQYF. The CDR3 bases are TGTGCCTGGAGGGGGGGGCGGGGAAGGGGCTACGAGCAGTACTTC.

The chain is built from TRBV9 and TRBJ1-4; D remains ambiguous. Trimming left V 0 bases short and J 7 bases short, with 13 bases between. The length of the CDR3 is 15 residues. The germline V gene has CDR1 SGDLS and CDR2 YYNGEE. As DNA, the CDR3 is TGTGCCAGCAGCGTAGCGAGTGTGCGAGGTGAAAAACTGTTTTTT. The encoded protein is CASSVASVRGEKLFF.

The V call is TRBV6-1, the J call TRBJ1-5, with 7 bases that match TRBD1. The CDR3 runs 15 residues. The J segment lost 6 bases and the V segment lost 2 bases, leaving 7 bases of the junction unmatched. The germline gives CDR1 MNHNS, CDR2 SASEGT. CDR3 amino acids: CASSERQGYGQPQHF. The CDR3 DNA sequence: TGTGCCAGCAGTGAACGACAGGGTTATGGTCAGCCCCAGCATTTT.

The rearrangement uses TRBV5-1 and TRBJ2-7, with D perhaps TRBD1 (6 bases). Between the trimmed V and J ends, which lost 4 bases and 5 bases, there was a span of 16 bases. In germline, CDR1 is SGHRS, CDR2 YFSETQ. This CDR3 spans 14 amino acids. CDR3: CASSEAQGFDEQYF. Written as DNA, the CDR3 is TGCGCCAGCAGCGAGGCTCAGGGGTTCGACGAGCAGTACTTC.

This chain links TRBV27 with TRBJ1-4; TRBD1 might be the D (5 bases). Germline V gene sequence: CDR1 MNHEY, CDR2 SMNVEV (reference sequence). The CDR3 loop spans 13 amino acids. V dropped 6 bases and J dropped 4 bases, with 9 bases sitting between them. CDR3 nucleotides: TGTGCCAGCAGCAGACAGTTTAATGAAAAACTGTTTTTT. Translation: CASSRQFNEKLFF.

V is TRBV18 and J is TRBJ1-6; D is possibly TRBD1 (5 bases). Germline V lookup: CDR1 KGHSH, CDR2 LQKENI. The CDR3 totals 16 residues. The germline V and J ends were trimmed by 3 bases and 4 bases, with 13 bases remaining between them. The CDR3 here is CASSPPGSGYNSPLHF. DNA of the CDR3: TGTGCCAGCTCACCCCCAGGGTCCGGTTATAATTCACCCCTCCACTTT.

This chain joins TRBV7-9 and TRBJ2-1; TRBD2 aligns across 7 bases. Germline CDR1 reads SEHNR; CDR2 reads FQNEAQ (reference sequence). This CDR3 has 12 amino acids. The J segment lost 10 bases and the V segment lost 2 bases, leaving 2 bases of the junction unmatched. The DNA for the CDR3 is TGTGCCAGCAGCTTAAGAGCGGGGGAGCAGTTCTTC. As protein: CASSLRAGEQFF.

The rearrangement joins TRBV25-1 to TRBJ1-1; D possibly corresponds to TRBD1 (5 bases). CDR1 and CDR2 (germline): MGHDK, SYGVNS. The CDR3 has 15 amino acids. Trimming shortened V by 6 bases and J by 4 bases, and 18 bases separated the two germline ends. In DNA, the CDR3 is TGTGCCAGCAGCCCGTGGGTTTCGGGGGGCACTGAAGCTTTCTTT. Encoded protein: CASSPWVSGGTEAFF.

In its sample, this clone was seen a few times. The V and J genes are TRBV6-6 and TRBJ1-1; D gene unclear. The V end was cut by 5 bases, the J end by 7 bases, with 8 bases between. Looked up from germline, CDR1 is MNHNY and CDR2 is SVGAGI (reference sequence). The length of the CDR3 is 11 residues. The CDR3 loop is CASSVYSEAFF. The CDR3 DNA reads TGTGCCAGCAGTGTCTACAGTGAAGCTTTCTTT.

The genes are TRBV7-2 and TRBJ2-3; D not certain. Trimming stripped 5 bases from V and 4 bases from J, with 10 bases between. Germline V gene sequence: CDR1 SGHTA, CDR2 FQGNSA. This CDR3 has 13 residues. This chain's CDR3 is CASSIAVPDTQYF. DNA for the CDR3: TGTGCCAGCAGCATCGCGGTCCCAGATACGCAGTATTTT.

The chain links TRBV10-3 to TRBJ2-2, with 15 positions matching TRBD2. Unmatched junction bases numbered 10, after V lost 7 bases and J lost 7 bases. CDR1 is ENHRY, CDR2 SYGVKD, per germline. CDR3 length: 17 amino acids. CDR3 sequence: CAITHGLAGGPDGELFF. The DNA of the CDR3 is TGTGCCATCACCCACGGACTAGCGGGAGGGCCTGACGGGGAGCTGTTTTTT.

This clone was detected only a few times. This rearrangement joins TRBV29-1 to TRBJ2-3; TRBD1 aligns across 10 bases. The V and J ends lost 6 bases and 4 bases, in that order; junction bases with no gene match: 13. The CDR3 length is 16 residues. Germline CDR1 and CDR2: SQVTM and ANQGSEA. The CDR3 loop is CSVRPRDRGYSDTQYF. CDR3 nucleotide sequence: TGCAGCGTGAGACCCCGGGACAGGGGTTATTCAGATACGCAGTATTTT.

Only a few counts were recorded for this clone. The V gene is TRBV6-5, the J gene TRBJ2-7; 8 bases map to TRBD1. Germline trimming cut 6 bases from V and 5 bases from J; bases unmatched to any gene: 12. There are 15 residues in the CDR3. Germline CDR1 is MNHEY and CDR2 is SVGAGI. CDR3 sequence: CASSLTGTGFNEQYF. CDR3 DNA: TGTGCCAGCAGCCTAACCGGGACAGGCTTTAACGAGCAGTACTTC.

This clone was seen a handful of times. The CDR3 protein is CASSSITGGYGYTF. CDR3 nucleotide sequence: TGTGCCAGCAGCTCTATAACAGGGGGATATGGCTACACCTTC. This chain uses TRBV5-6 with TRBJ1-2; 8 bases fit TRBD1. The CDR3 contains 14 residues. The trim removed 3 bases at V and 5 bases at J, leaving 6 bases unmatched. The germline V gene has CDR1 SGHDT and CDR2 YYEEEE.

The gene calls are TRBV7-2 and TRBJ1-2, with D uncertain. The CDR3 has 16 amino acids. Trimming took off 2 bases at V and 0 bases at J, with 13 bases between the two ends. In germline, CDR1 is SGHTA, CDR2 FQGNSA. The CDR3 protein is CASSLNAASANYGYTF. CDR3 coding DNA: TGTGCCAGCAGCTTAAACGCCGCCAGCGCTAACTATGGCTACACCTTC.

This chain uses TRBV10-3 with TRBJ2-3; 10 positions match TRBD2. There are 17 residues in the CDR3. Unmatched junction bases numbered 9, after V lost 3 bases and J lost 3 bases. CDR1 and CDR2 (germline): ENHRY, SYGVKD. The CDR3 DNA is TGTGCCATCAGTGAAGTTGGAGCGGGAGGGTTGACAGATACGCAGTATTTT. It yields the protein CAISEVGAGGLTDTQYF.